Each of the 21 T cell receptor beta chains below was sequenced from the same sample in a study of neurological immune-mediated disorders. As for time point: longitudinal time-point 1 (baseline). MiXCR, run by TCRdb on the 5' RACE reads, gives a single entry per CDR3 protein. The sample gives about 49,000 distinct CDR3 sequences, less than 12% of which show up once; about 1.6% is in the top ten. The sequenced sample consisted of PBMCs. The source of these receptors is a woman in her 40s in good health.

This clonotype has a count of ten or more. V gene TRBV5-1 combines with J gene TRBJ1-5; 7 nucleotides align to TRBD1. The CDR3 runs to 15 residues. The V and J ends lost 0 bases and 6 bases, in that order; junction bases with no gene match: 6. Per the germline V gene, CDR1 is SGHRS and CDR2 is YFSETQ. The CDR3 spells CASSLDGQAGQPQHF. The CDR3 DNA follows: TGCGCCAGCAGCTTGGATGGACAGGCCGGTCAGCCCCAGCATTTT.

This clonotype has a count of ten or more. The V call is TRBV20-1, the J call TRBJ2-7; D is possibly TRBD1 (6 bases). V was pared by 0 bases and J by 1 base, with 13 bases between. Germline CDR1 reads DFQATT; CDR2 reads SNEGSKA (reference sequence). The CDR3 has 15 residues. The CDR3 loop reads CSARDPGQLSYEQYF. The CDR3 nucleotides read TGCAGTGCTAGAGACCCGGGACAACTATCCTACGAGCAGTACTTC.

This clonotype has ten or more counts. The chain joins TRBV9 to TRBJ1-2, with 8 bases lining up with TRBD1. The CDR3 covers 13 residues. Germline V CDR1 and CDR2: SGDLS, YYNGEE. V shed 3 bases and J 8 bases; nucleotides not matched to a gene: 6. CDR3 amino acids: CASSEQGVGGYTF. As DNA, the CDR3 is TGTGCCAGCAGCGAACAGGGGGTCGGGGGCTACACCTTC. Looking up the rest from reference TRBV9 and TRBJ1-2 gives the full variable domain: DSGVTQTPKHLITATGQRVTLRCSPRSGDLSVYWYQQSLDQGLQFLIQYYNGEERAKGNILERFSAQQFPDLHSELNLSSLELGDSALYFCASSEQGVGGYTFGSGTRLTVV.

This clonotype came up many times. The gene calls are TRBV20-1 and TRBJ1-1, with a possible D match to TRBD1 (5 bases). Germline-derived CDR1 and CDR2 are DFQATT and SNEGSKA (reference sequence). V lost 6 bases, J lost 4 bases, and 21 bases lay in between. The CDR3 contains 15 residues. As DNA, the CDR3 is TGCAGTGCGCGGAGGGTGGCAGGGAATCCCACTGAAGCTTTCTTT. It is translated as CSARRVAGNPTEAFF.

This clonotype was counted many times. The gene calls are TRBV7-2 and TRBJ2-7; possible D gene TRBD2, 6 bases. V dropped 5 bases and J dropped 4 bases, with 15 bases sitting between them. The CDR3 has 14 amino acids. CDR1 is SGHTA and CDR2 is FQGNSA in the germline V gene. In DNA, the CDR3 is TGTGCCAGCAGCCGCGGGGCGGGGCTTTACGAGCAGTACTTC. Protein product: CASSRGAGLYEQYF.

This clonotype was observed at least ten times. This sequence joins TRBV20-1 and TRBJ1-1; D is perhaps TRBD1 (5 bases). Trimming cost V 3 bases and J 0 bases, with 17 bases left between them. The germline CDR1 and CDR2 sequences are DFQATT and SNEGSKA (reference sequence). This CDR3 contains 16 residues. The CDR3 DNA reads as TGCAGTGCTAGTGGACCGGGGCCACACATGAACACTGAAGCTTTCTTT. Its translation: CSASGPGPHMNTEAFF.

The sample holds many counts of this clonotype. The CDR3 DNA is TGCAGTGCTAGGGCAGGGGCCATGAACACTGAAGCTTTCTTT. Translating it yields CSARAGAMNTEAFF. J is TRBJ1-1 and V is TRBV20-1; D perhaps matches TRBD1 (6 bases). Germline-derived CDR1 and CDR2 are DFQATT and SNEGSKA (reference sequence). The CDR3 spans 14 residues. Trimming took off 3 bases at V and 0 bases at J, with 11 bases between the two ends.

This clonotype was counted ten times or more. The chain has TRBV20-1 and TRBJ2-5; D is perhaps TRBD2 (6 bases). The germline CDR1 and CDR2 sequences are DFQATT and SNEGSKA (reference sequence). The CDR3 consists of 16 residues. Trimming took off 0 bases at V and 0 bases at J, with 14 bases between the two ends. CDR3 protein: CSARDRWWRDQETQYF. As DNA, the CDR3 is TGCAGTGCTAGAGATCGTTGGTGGAGGGACCAAGAGACCCAGTACTTC.

This clonotype was counted ten times or more. The chain uses TRBV7-2 and TRBJ2-1; the D is unclear. In germline, CDR1 is SGHTA, CDR2 FQGNSA. The length of the CDR3 is 13 residues. V lost 0 bases and J 7 bases, leaving 7 bases between the germline ends. CDR3 nucleotide sequence: TGTGCCAGCAGCTTAGCGAACCCGAATGAGCAGTTCTTC. Its protein is CASSLANPNEQFF.

This clonotype was observed at least ten times. This may be a read error, as it is one base from a much larger clone. This chain links TRBV7-2 with TRBJ1-2; tentatively, D is TRBD1 (6 bases). Per germline, CDR1 SGHTA and CDR2 FQGNSA. The CDR3 is made up of 10 amino acids. CDR3 in DNA: TGTGCCAGCAGCTCAGGGGCCGTGTACTTC. Translation gives CASSSGAVYF.

This clonotype occurred many times. The chain is built from TRBV5-1 and TRBJ2-2; D might be TRBD1 (5 bases). This CDR3 has 15 amino acids. V was clipped by 2 bases and J by 2 bases, with 10 bases between them. Looked up from germline, CDR1 is SGHRS and CDR2 is YFSETQ. CDR3 protein: CASSLRGLNTGELFF. In DNA form, the CDR3 reads TGCGCCAGCAGCTTAAGGGGCCTTAACACCGGGGAGCTGTTTTTT.

In the case of this clonotype: This may be a read error, as it is one base from a much larger clone. The V call is TRBV29-1, the J call TRBJ2-7; 7 bases line up with TRBD1. The V gene's germline CDR1 is SQVTM and CDR2 ANQGSEA. The CDR3 sequence is 12 residues long. The CDR3 DNA sequence: TGCAGAGTTTCCACAGGGGCCAACGAGCAGTACTTC. Translation gives CRVSTGANEQYF.

This clonotype occurred many times. J is TRBJ1-5 and V is TRBV18; possible D gene TRBD1, 6 bases. Germline-derived CDR1 and CDR2 are KGHSH and LQKENI. The CDR3 is 17 amino acids. The V end was cut by 4 bases, the J end by 3 bases, with 19 bases between. The CDR3 sequence is CASSHGQRRGANQPQHF. CDR3 nucleotides: TGTGCCAGCTCACACGGACAGCGGAGGGGGGCCAATCAGCCCCAGCATTTT.

The V call is TRBV18, the J call TRBJ2-1; 15 bases are shared with TRBD2. The CDR3 covers 16 residues. J was trimmed by 7 bases and V by 3 bases; bases with no gene match: 4. CDR1 and CDR2 from the germline V gene are KGHSH and LQKENI. CDR3 in amino acids: CASSPRTSGGANEQFF. For the CDR3, the DNA is TGTGCCAGCTCACCGCGGACTAGCGGGGGGGCAAATGAGCAGTTCTTC. The full variable domain, in which reference TRBV18 and TRBJ2-1 provide the parts outside the CDR3, is NAGVMQNPRHLVRRRGQEARLRCSPMKGHSHVYWYRQLPEEGLKFMVYLQKENIIDESGMPKERFSAEFPKEGPSILRIQQVVRGDSAAYFCASSPRTSGGANEQFFGPGTRLTVL.

This clonotype was seen at least ten times. The V call is TRBV5-1, the J call TRBJ1-1, with TRBD1 as a possible D gene (6 bases). V was clipped by 4 bases and J by 0 bases, with 13 bases between them. Germline V gene data show CDR1 as SGHRS and CDR2 as YFSETQ. The length of the CDR3 is 15 residues. This CDR3 is CASSPPTGVNTEAFF. CDR3 DNA sequence: TGCGCCAGCAGCCCGCCGACAGGAGTGAACACTGAAGCTTTCTTT.

This clonotype has a count of ten or more. The genes are TRBV7-2 and TRBJ2-2; D may correspond to TRBD1 or TRBD2 (5 bases each). The CDR3 is 14 residues long. The germline V gene has CDR1 SGHTA and CDR2 FQGNSA. V lost 4 bases to trimming and J lost 0 bases, with 6 bases between them. The CDR3 DNA reads TGTGCCAGCAGCTCGGGGCCGAACACCGGGGAGCTGTTTTTT. It is translated as CASSSGPNTGELFF.

This clonotype was detected ten times or more. The chain couples TRBV7-2 to TRBJ2-7; perhaps TRBD2 as D (6 bases). There are 14 residues in the CDR3. Trimming left V 2 bases short and J 5 bases short, with 13 bases between. In germline, CDR1 is SGHTA, CDR2 FQGNSA. The CDR3 is CASSLSTGVNEQYF. CDR3 nucleotides: TGTGCCAGCAGCTTAAGTACGGGAGTAAACGAGCAGTACTTC.

This clonotype showed up many times. The chain uses TRBV28 and TRBJ1-2; 9 nucleotides match TRBD1. The CDR3 covers 16 residues. Germline values: CDR1 MDHEN, CDR2 SYDVKM. Trimming took 5 bases from V and 8 from J; bases not matched to a gene: 15. CDR3 sequence: CASSHRTGEPARGYTF. CDR3 DNA: TGTGCCAGCAGTCATCGGACAGGGGAACCCGCTAGGGGCTACACCTTC.

In its sample, this clonotype was seen many times. This chain uses TRBV12-3 or TRBV12-4 with TRBJ2-3; 9 bases align to TRBD2. The CDR3 runs to 15 residues. Germline trimming cut 1 base from V and 5 bases from J; bases unmatched to any gene: 4. The CDR3 reads CASSLGLAGLDTQYF. For the CDR3, the DNA is TGTGCCAGCAGTTTAGGCCTAGCGGGGTTAGATACGCAGTATTTT.

This clonotype was picked up many times. V is TRBV5-1 and J is TRBJ1-1; 7 bases align to TRBD1. Germline loops: CDR1 SGHRS, CDR2 YFSETQ. The CDR3 runs 16 residues. Trimming removed 4 bases from V and 1 base from J; junction bases left unmatched: 10. DNA for the CDR3: TGCGCCAGCAGCATCAACAGGGGAGGCAGGAACACTGAAGCTTTCTTT. It is translated as CASSINRGGRNTEAFF.

This clonotype was observed at least ten times. This chain joins TRBV5-1 and TRBJ1-4; D gene ambiguous. The V gene lost 0 bases and the J gene lost 0 bases, with 3 bases spanning the gap. The CDR3 runs to 14 residues. CDR1 is SGHRS and CDR2 is YFSETQ in the germline V gene. CDR3 in DNA: TGCGCCAGCAGCTTGGGTGCAACTAATGAAAAACTGTTTTTT. It yields the protein CASSLGATNEKLFF.